The 7 T cell receptor beta chains reported below all come from one sample, sequenced in a study of blood T cell repertoires in COVID-19. Using immunoSEQ multiplex PCR, the repertoire was profiled, and TCRdb retains in-frame clones only, with some absent. The sample gives roughly 110,000 clones, approximately 80% of which show up once; around 8% is in the top ten. Input material: peripheral blood. The receptors were sampled from a woman aged 40 to 50 with acute or convalescent COVID-19.

The sample holds one count of this clone. CDR3 loop: CASRVTDNEQFF. The CDR3 nucleotides are TGCGCCAGCAGGGTGACAGACAATGAGCAGTTCTTC. The gene calls are TRBV5-1 and TRBJ2-1, with a weak D call TRBD1 (5 bases). The V gene lost 5 bases and the J gene lost 5 bases, with 8 bases spanning the gap. From germline, CDR1 is SGHRS and CDR2 YFSETQ. The CDR3 totals 12 residues. Variable domain in full (rest from reference TRBV5-1 and TRBJ2-1): KAGVTQTPRYLIKTRGQQVTLSCSPISGHRSVSWYQQTPGQGLQFLFEYFSETQRNKGNFPGRFSGRQFSNSRSEMNVSTLELGDSALYLCASRVTDNEQFFGPGTRLTVL.

The chain uses TRBV7-2 and TRBJ1-1, with 8 bases that match TRBD1. The CDR3 has 16 amino acids. CDR1 SGHTA and CDR2 FQGNSA come from the germline V gene. V trimming: 2 bases; J trimming: 5 bases; junction bases outside the gene matches: 10. The CDR3 is CASSLPTGTGGTEAFF. The CDR3 bases are TGTGCCAGCAGCTTACCAACAGGGACAGGCGGGACTGAAGCTTTCTTT.

V usage is TRBV4-3 and J usage is TRBJ1-1, with D tentatively TRBD1 (6 bases). Germline CDR1 LGHNA, CDR2 YSLEER. The ends were cut back, 3 bases at V and 1 base at J, with 9 bases in the middle. The CDR3 covers 14 residues. The CDR3 DNA is TGCGCCAGCAGCCAGGGGACATCGAACACTGAAGCTTTCTTT. The encoded protein is CASSQGTSNTEAFF.

The V call is TRBV12-3 or TRBV12-4, the J call TRBJ1-6; the D gene is possibly TRBD1 (5 bases). With 3 bases removed from V and 10 bases from J, the gap between germline ends came to 10 bases. CDR3 length: 13 amino acids. In DNA form, the CDR3 reads TGTGCCAGCAGTTTTGGAGGGGAATCACCCCTCCACTTT. It translates to CASSFGGESPLHF.

The rearrangement uses TRBV5-1 and TRBJ1-4; D is unresolved. V was clipped by 4 bases and J by 0 bases, with 13 bases between them. Germline V gives CDR1 SGHRS, CDR2 YFSETQ. This CDR3 contains 16 residues. The CDR3 DNA follows: TGCGCCAGCAGCCCCGGTATTGGAGCAACTAATGAAAAACTGTTTTTT. Translated: CASSPGIGATNEKLFF.

This chain uses TRBV11-3 with TRBJ1-1, with 7 positions matching TRBD1. This CDR3 has 19 residues. The ends lost 8 bases at V and 6 bases at J; junction bases unmatched: 27. The germline V gene has CDR1 SGHNT and CDR2 YENEEA. The CDR3 protein is CASGLTWRRVNRGGSEAFF. CDR3 nucleotides: TGTGCCAGCGGTCTTACCTGGAGGAGAGTGAACAGGGGCGGGTCTGAAGCTTTCTTT. Full variable domain (missing parts from reference TRBV11-3 and TRBJ1-1): EAGVVQSPRYKIIEKKQPVAFWCNPISGHNTLYWYLQNLGQGPELLIRYENEEAVDDSQLPKDRFSAERLKGVDSTLKIQPAELGDSAVYLCASGLTWRRVNRGGSEAFFGQGTRLTVV.

The chain couples TRBV7-9 to TRBJ1-3; possible D gene TRBD1, 6 bases. V shed 1 base and J shed 9 bases, with 10 bases lying between them. The CDR3 contains 13 residues. Germline V gene sequence: CDR1 SEHNR, CDR2 FQNEAQ (reference sequence). DNA of the CDR3: TGTGCCAGCAGCTTAGAACAGGGTCGCACCATATATTTT. This translates into CASSLEQGRTIYF.